This T cell receptor (beta chain) was profiled in a study of blood T cell repertoires in COVID-19. Study in general: Material from acute and convalescent COVID-19 was sourced from the United States, Italy and Spain. In each case, the material was cDNA or gDNA derived from T cells, B-cell-depleted T cells, or PBMCs.

Original processing notes: Estimated nucleated cell counts came from reference gene primer amplification. The repertoire was sequenced with immunoSEQ multiplex PCR; TCRdb's copy has only in-frame clones and lacks some. V, J and clone size derive from that table, while D and trimming were established from the DNA sequence. Here the sample spans some 120,000 clones, about 83% being singletons. V gave up 4 bases and J gave up 1 base; unmatched junction bases: 4. CDR3 length equals 16 residues. Germline V gene sequence: CDR1 SGHNT, CDR2 YYREEE (reference sequence). The sequence was collected from a woman aged 45-60 years with acute or convalescent COVID-19. The rearrangement uses TRBV5-4 and TRBJ2-1, with TRBD2 matching 11 bases. The sequenced sample was peripheral blood. CDR3 in amino acids: CASSRGLAVSYNEQFF. CDR3 DNA sequence: TGTGCCAGCAGCAGGGGACTAGCGGTATCCTACAATGAGCAGTTCTTC.